One sample yielded the 21 T cell receptor beta chains listed below, sequenced in a study of radiation and T cells in renal cell carcinoma. The sample's treatment: 15 Gy SBRT to primary tumor, nephrectomy 4 weeks later. Sequenced by immunoSEQ multiplex PCR; TCRdb stores in-frame clones only, minus some. The table includes fewer than 25,000 clones, more than 45% detected once. The sequencing here drew on tumor tissue, taken from a patient whose treatment included radiotherapy and nephrectomy. All receptors come from a woman aged 45-60 years with renal cell carcinoma.

This sequence joins TRBV6-6 and TRBJ1-4; TRBD1 matches 8 bases. Germline loops: CDR1 MNHNY, CDR2 SVGAGI (reference sequence). V dropped 5 bases and J dropped 6; count of bases not matched to a gene: 8. The CDR3 totals 15 residues. CDR3 region: CASSPPGTGDEKLFF. CDR3 nucleotides: TGTGCCAGCAGTCCCCCCGGGACAGGAGATGAAAAACTGTTTTTT.

There are many counts of this clone. The V call is TRBV4-1, the J call TRBJ1-5; D call uncertain. Germline values: CDR1 MGHRA, CDR2 YSYEKL. The CDR3 is 12 amino acids. V lost 1 base to trimming and J lost 7 bases, with 5 bases between them. In DNA, the CDR3 is TGCGCCAGCAGCCAAGTGGTCCAGCCCCAGCATTTT. Translation gives CASSQVVQPQHF.

This clone was observed a single time. The V gene is TRBV5-5, the J gene TRBJ2-7, with a tentative D call TRBD2 (5 bases). Between the trimmed V and J ends, which lost 4 bases and 5 bases, there was a span of 19 bases. This CDR3 comprises 15 residues. Germline values: CDR1 SGHKS, CDR2 YYEKEE (reference sequence). The CDR3 region has the DNA TGTGCCAGCAGCCGCGCCAGTCCGGGGTACCACGAGCAGTACTTC. Translating it yields CASSRASPGYHEQYF. Using reference TRBV5-5 and TRBJ2-7 for the parts outside the CDR3, the full variable domain is DAGVTQSPTHLIKTRGQQVTLRCSPISGHKSVSWYQQVLGQGPQFIFQYYEKEERGRGNFPDRFSARQFPNYSSELNVNALLLGDSALYLCASSRASPGYHEQYFGPGTRLTVT.

The gene calls are TRBV4-1 and TRBJ2-7; 8 bases line up with TRBD1. Germline loops: CDR1 MGHRA, CDR2 YSYEKL. Germline trimming cut 1 base from V and 2 bases from J; bases unmatched to any gene: 4. The CDR3 sequence is 15 residues long. CDR3 region: CASSQGAGGTYEQYF. CDR3 in DNA: TGCGCCAGCAGCCAAGGGGCAGGGGGCACCTACGAGCAGTACTTC.

The chain has TRBV30 and TRBJ1-1, with D perhaps TRBD1 (6 bases). Trimming took off 3 bases at V and 3 bases at J, with 11 bases between the two ends. CDR1 is GTSNPN and CDR2 is SVGIG in the germline V gene (reference sequence). The CDR3 totals 13 residues. The CDR3, as DNA: TGTGCCTGGAGAGCCAACAGGGACACTGAAGCTTTCTTT. Amino acid sequence: CAWRANRDTEAFF.

This sequence joins TRBV19 and TRBJ1-2; 8 nucleotides match TRBD1. The length of the CDR3 is 15 residues. Trimming at V came to 4 bases and at J to 5 bases, leaving 9 bases not matched to a gene. Germline V gives CDR1 LNHDA, CDR2 SQIVND (reference sequence). The CDR3 sequence is CASSTSGTGYYGYTF. The DNA for the CDR3 is TGTGCCAGTAGTACCTCCGGGACAGGTTATTATGGCTACACCTTC. The full variable domain, its missing parts supplied by reference TRBV19 and TRBJ1-2, is DGGITQSPKYLFRKEGQNVTLSCEQNLNHDAMYWYRQDPGQGLRLIYYSQIVNDFQKGDIAEGYSVSREKKESFPLTVTSAQKNPTAFYLCASSTSGTGYYGYTFGSGTRLTVV.

This clone was counted a few times. The V gene is TRBV2, the J gene TRBJ2-2; tentatively, D is TRBD1 or TRBD2 (6 bases each). This CDR3 contains 22 residues. The germline V and J ends were trimmed by 3 bases and 4 bases, with 33 bases remaining between them. Germline assignment: CDR1 SNHLY and CDR2 FYNNEI. CDR3 protein: CASSDRPGARTTGTSATGELFF. In nucleotides, the CDR3 is TGTGCCAGCAGTGATCGCCCGGGGGCCAGAACGACCGGGACTTCCGCCACCGGGGAGCTGTTTTTT.

The chain is built from TRBV19 and TRBJ2-2, with 7 bases fitting TRBD1. The CDR3 consists of 14 residues. From germline, CDR1 is LNHDA and CDR2 SQIVND (reference sequence). The ends lost 7 bases at V and 3 bases at J; junction bases unmatched: 5. This chain's CDR3 is CASTQTGYTGELFF. DNA for the CDR3: TGTGCCAGTACCCAGACAGGGTACACCGGGGAGCTGTTTTTT.

The chain carries TRBV6-5 and TRBJ1-2; 7 bases agree with TRBD1. The J segment lost 0 bases and the V segment lost 5 bases, leaving 6 bases of the junction unmatched. The CDR3 spans 15 residues. The germline gives CDR1 MNHEY, CDR2 SVGAGI. The CDR3 region has the DNA TGTGCCAGCAGTCTGCAGGGGGGAGCTAACTATGGCTACACCTTC. Residues: CASSLQGGANYGYTF.

The V call is TRBV7-8, the J call TRBJ2-1; D possibly corresponds to TRBD1 (6 bases). Trimming cost V 5 bases and J 5 bases, with 7 bases left between them. Germline V CDR1 and CDR2: SGHVS, FQNEAQ. The CDR3 is 12 residues long. This CDR3 reads CASSRQDNEQFF. CDR3 bases: TGTGCCAGCAGCCGACAGGACAATGAGCAGTTCTTC.

This chain links TRBV27 with TRBJ2-1, with 8 bases aligning to TRBD1. Germline CDR1 reads MNHEY; CDR2 reads SMNVEV (reference sequence). This CDR3 is 17 amino acids long. V shed 1 base and J 1 base; nucleotides not matched to a gene: 6. The CDR3 DNA is TGTGCCAGCAGTTTATTGGGACAGGTTGTTTCCTACAATGAGCAGTTCTTC. Amino acids: CASSLLGQVVSYNEQFF.

The chain is built from TRBV4-2 and TRBJ2-4; D not resolved. Trimming stripped 0 bases from V and 8 bases from J, with 17 bases between. Germline V lookup: CDR1 LGHNA, CDR2 YNFKEQ. The CDR3 is made up of 16 amino acids. CDR3 amino acids: CASSQEGRAVVDIQYF. DNA for the CDR3: TGTGCCAGCAGCCAAGAGGGTAGGGCGGTCGTGGACATTCAGTACTTC.

This clone was detected only once. The V and J genes are TRBV19 and TRBJ1-5, with TRBD1 as a possible D gene (5 bases). Deletions cut 3 bases from V and 8 bases from J, with 14 bases between. Germline V gene data show CDR1 as LNHDA and CDR2 as SQIVND (reference sequence). The CDR3 is 14 residues long. The CDR3 loop is CASSMGRAAEPQHF. DNA for the CDR3: TGTGCCAGTAGTATGGGGCGGGCTGCGGAGCCCCAGCATTTT.

The chain joins TRBV7-2 to TRBJ1-2; TRBD1 matches at 9 bases. Germline V gene data show CDR1 as SGHTA and CDR2 as FQGNSA. The CDR3 sequence is 16 residues long. The J segment lost 8 bases and the V segment lost 5 bases, leaving 15 bases of the junction unmatched. The CDR3: CASSHPRRDRDNGYTF. In DNA, the CDR3 is TGTGCCAGCAGCCACCCTCGTCGGGACAGGGACAACGGCTACACCTTC.

This chain joins TRBV5-5 and TRBJ1-2, with 7 bases identical to TRBD1. CDR1 and CDR2 from the germline V gene are SGHKS and YYEKEE (reference sequence). The CDR3 spans 16 residues. The J segment lost 4 bases and the V segment lost 3 bases, leaving 12 bases of the junction unmatched. This CDR3 reads CASSYHMPGQIYGYTF. For the CDR3, the DNA is TGTGCCAGCAGCTATCATATGCCGGGACAGATCTATGGCTACACCTTC.

This clone was seen a handful of times. This chain connects TRBV19 to TRBJ1-1; the D gene is possibly TRBD1 (5 bases). The germline V gene has CDR1 LNHDA and CDR2 SQIVND (reference sequence). This CDR3 is 15 amino acids long. Trimming removed 9 bases at V and 5 bases at J, with 22 bases between. Here the CDR3 reads CASSNKGKSGTEAFF. The DNA for the CDR3 is TGTGCCAGCTCGAATAAGGGGAAGAGTGGGACTGAAGCTTTCTTT.

The rearrangement links TRBV30 to TRBJ1-1; 8 bases map to TRBD1. CDR3 length: 19 amino acids. V gave up 3 bases and J gave up 6 bases; unmatched junction bases: 24. Germline CDR1 and CDR2: GTSNPN and SVGIG (reference sequence). The CDR3 here is CAWRGLSLGQGRTGAEAFF. CDR3 nucleotide sequence: TGTGCCTGGAGGGGTCTGTCCCTAGGACAGGGAAGGACGGGGGCTGAAGCTTTCTTT.

The CDR3: CASSHDLAGDYNEQFF. The CDR3 coding sequence is TGTGCCAGCAGCCATGATCTAGCGGGGGATTACAATGAGCAGTTCTTC. The genes are TRBV4-2 and TRBJ2-1; 10 bases fit TRBD2. V shed 3 bases and J 4 bases; nucleotides not matched to a gene: 6. The germline V gene encodes CDR1 LGHNA and CDR2 YNFKEQ. The CDR3 loop spans 16 amino acids.

The chain links TRBV4-1 to TRBJ1-1; D unresolved. Germline lookup yields CDR1 MGHRA and CDR2 YSYEKL. The CDR3 runs 13 residues. With 3 bases removed from V and 4 bases from J, the gap between germline ends came to 9 bases. The CDR3 region has the DNA TGCGCCAGCAGCCACCCGACGGGCACTGAAGCTTTCTTT. Translation gives CASSHPTGTEAFF.

In its sample, this clone is medium-sized. The chain joins TRBV2 to TRBJ2-5; 7 nucleotides align to TRBD1. The V gene's germline CDR1 is SNHLY and CDR2 FYNNEI. The CDR3 length is 13 residues. J was trimmed by 4 bases and V by 6 bases; bases with no gene match: 5. Written as DNA, the CDR3 is TGTGCCAGCAGGGCCGGGACAGCAGAGACCCAGTACTTC. It codes for CASRAGTAETQYF.

The J gene is TRBJ2-7, the V gene TRBV7-2, with 8 positions matching TRBD2. The V gene end was trimmed by 5 bases and the J gene end by 5 bases; junction bases not matched to a gene: 8. This CDR3 contains 14 residues. From germline, CDR1 is SGHTA and CDR2 FQGNSA. The CDR3 nucleotides are TGTGCCAGCAGCCCCTTAGCGGGGCTAGACGAGCAGTACTTC. It translates to CASSPLAGLDEQYF.